The present T cell receptor (beta chain) was sequenced within a study of Graves' ophthalmopathy and Graves' hyperthyroidism. Study observations and caveats: An 81.08% specificity and 87.88% sensitivity were achieved by a 13-signature model that separated ophthalmopathy from stable hyperthyroidism. Blood also held most thyroid clonotypes expanded above 0.001 frequency.

Investigators amplified TCR beta CDR3 regions from RNA transcripts. HTBI primers primed a first-round RT-PCR, and a second-round multiplex PCR followed. TCRdb used MiXCR to reprocess the multiplex PCR reads, holding one entry per CDR3 protein. The sample carries about 480,000 distinct CDR3 sequences, around 14% recorded once. The germline CDR1 and CDR2 sequences are DFQATT and SNEGSKA (reference sequence). This CDR3 has 15 amino acids. Germline trimming cut 6 bases from V and 4 bases from J; bases unmatched to any gene: 10. Ophthalmopathy cases showed moderate-to-severe activity, scoring CAS ≥3 and NOSPECS ≥4, with duration under 3 months. Each diagnosis was determined on the basis of clinical symptoms, serum thyroxine, TRAb, thyroid ultrasound and orbital computed tomography. About this clonotype itself: Its specificity is unknown.

Sequenced: blood. The TCR was taken from a woman aged 25 to 39 with Graves' ophthalmopathy. This chain connects TRBV20-1 to TRBJ2-1; TRBD1 aligns across 9 bases. The DNA of the CDR3 is TGCAGTGCGGACCGACAGGGGGGTATGTACAATGAGCAGTTCTTC. This codes for CSADRQGGMYNEQFF.